The table lists the clone carrying this T cell receptor beta chain with a few counts. Its antigen is currently unknown. Each sample yielded at least 6 million isolated PBMCs. There were at least 5 micrograms of total RNA extracted from every sample. The record originates from a study of blood T cells in healthy people across ages. This CDR3 comprises 13 residues. J was trimmed by 4 bases and V by 5 bases; bases with no gene match: 4. Study-wide findings and caveats: A roughly linear age-dependent decrease characterized TCR beta diversity per million T cells.

The use of a sample-barcoded 5' primer and a J-beta primer mix characterized a second PCR of roughly 6 to 11 cycles. TCRdb processed the 5' RACE reads anew with MiXCR; each CDR3 protein has one entry. The profile shows 550,000 to 600,000 distinct CDR3 sequences, 40% to 55% of them singletons. The sequence was obtained from an older man in good health. V is TRBV12-3 or TRBV12-4 and J is TRBJ1-2, with TRBD1 matching over 7 bases. The sequencing input was blood. CDR3 sequence reads: CASSPSGGYGYTF. The CDR3, as DNA: TGTGCCAGCAGTCCGTCAGGGGGCTATGGCTACACCTTC.